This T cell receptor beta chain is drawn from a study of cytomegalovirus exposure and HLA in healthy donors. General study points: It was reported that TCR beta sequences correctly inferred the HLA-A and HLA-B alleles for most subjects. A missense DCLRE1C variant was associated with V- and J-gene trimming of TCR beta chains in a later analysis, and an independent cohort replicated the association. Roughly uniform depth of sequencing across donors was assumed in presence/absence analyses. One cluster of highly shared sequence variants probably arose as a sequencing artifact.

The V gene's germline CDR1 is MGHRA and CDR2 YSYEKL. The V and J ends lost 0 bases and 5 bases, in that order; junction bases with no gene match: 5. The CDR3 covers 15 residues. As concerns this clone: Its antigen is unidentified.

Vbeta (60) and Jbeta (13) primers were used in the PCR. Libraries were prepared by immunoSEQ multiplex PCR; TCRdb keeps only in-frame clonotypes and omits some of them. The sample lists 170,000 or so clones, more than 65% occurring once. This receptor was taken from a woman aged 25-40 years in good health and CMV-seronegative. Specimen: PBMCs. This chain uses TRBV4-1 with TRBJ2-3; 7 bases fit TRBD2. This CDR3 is CASSQDREGKDTQYF. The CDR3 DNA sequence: TGCGCCAGCAGCCAAGACAGGGAGGGGAAAGATACGCAGTATTTT.